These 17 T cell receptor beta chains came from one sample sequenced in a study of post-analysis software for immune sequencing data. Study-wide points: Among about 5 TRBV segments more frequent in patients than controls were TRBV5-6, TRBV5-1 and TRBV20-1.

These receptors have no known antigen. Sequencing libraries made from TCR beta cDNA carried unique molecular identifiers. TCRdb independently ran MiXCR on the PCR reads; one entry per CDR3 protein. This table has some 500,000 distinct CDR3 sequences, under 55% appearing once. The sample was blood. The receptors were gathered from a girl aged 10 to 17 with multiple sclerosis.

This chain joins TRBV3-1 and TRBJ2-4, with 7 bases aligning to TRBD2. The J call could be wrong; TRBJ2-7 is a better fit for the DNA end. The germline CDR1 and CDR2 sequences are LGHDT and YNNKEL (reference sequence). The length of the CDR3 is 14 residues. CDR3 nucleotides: TGTGCCAGCAGCCAAGATGGGCCGGGGGGCGAGCAGTACTTC. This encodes CASSQDGPGGEQYF.

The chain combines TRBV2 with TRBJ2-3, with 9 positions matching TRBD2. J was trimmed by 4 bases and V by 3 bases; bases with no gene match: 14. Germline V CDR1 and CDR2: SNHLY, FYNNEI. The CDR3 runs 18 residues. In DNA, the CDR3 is TGTGCCAGCAGTGAGTTTCCCGTTGCGGGAGGGCGCCCAGATACGCAGTATTTT. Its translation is CASSEFPVAGGRPDTQYF.

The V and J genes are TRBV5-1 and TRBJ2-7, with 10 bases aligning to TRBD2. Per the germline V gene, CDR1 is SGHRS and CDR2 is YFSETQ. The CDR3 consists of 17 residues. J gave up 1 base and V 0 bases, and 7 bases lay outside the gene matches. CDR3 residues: CASSLAFIAGGSYEQYF. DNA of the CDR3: TGCGCCAGCAGCTTGGCCTTTATAGCGGGAGGATCCTACGAGCAGTACTTC.

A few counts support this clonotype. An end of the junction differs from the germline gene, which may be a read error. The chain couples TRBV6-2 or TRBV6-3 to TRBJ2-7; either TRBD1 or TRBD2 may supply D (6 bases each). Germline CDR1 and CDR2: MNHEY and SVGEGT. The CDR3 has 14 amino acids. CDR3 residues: CASSDSGATYEQYF. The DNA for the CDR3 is TGTGCCAGCAGTGACTCGGGGGCCACCTACGAGCAGTACTTC.

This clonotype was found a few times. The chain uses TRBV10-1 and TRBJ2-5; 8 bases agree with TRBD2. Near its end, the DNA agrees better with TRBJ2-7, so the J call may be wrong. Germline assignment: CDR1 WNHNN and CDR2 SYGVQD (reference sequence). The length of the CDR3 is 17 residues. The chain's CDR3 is CASSPGTSGRDDYEQYF. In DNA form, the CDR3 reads TGCGCCAGCAGTCCCGGGACTAGTGGGAGAGATGACTACGAGCAGTACTTC.

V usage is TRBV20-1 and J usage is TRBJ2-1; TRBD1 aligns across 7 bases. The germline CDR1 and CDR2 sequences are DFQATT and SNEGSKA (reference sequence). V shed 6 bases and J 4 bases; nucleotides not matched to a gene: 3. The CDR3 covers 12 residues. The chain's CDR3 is CSAGTDYNEQFF. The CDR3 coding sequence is TGCAGTGCCGGGACAGATTACAATGAGCAGTTCTTC.

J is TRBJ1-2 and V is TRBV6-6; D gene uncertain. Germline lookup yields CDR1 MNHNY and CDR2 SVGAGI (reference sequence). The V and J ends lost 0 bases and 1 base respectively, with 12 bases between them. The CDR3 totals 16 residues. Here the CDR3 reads CASSYSSNRDNYGYTF. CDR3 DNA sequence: TGTGCCAGCAGTTACTCGTCTAACAGAGATAACTATGGCTACACCTTC.

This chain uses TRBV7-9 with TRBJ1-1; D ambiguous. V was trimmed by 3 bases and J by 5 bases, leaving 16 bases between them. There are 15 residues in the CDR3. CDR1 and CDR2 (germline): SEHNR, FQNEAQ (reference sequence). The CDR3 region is CASSFIPGLVTEAFF. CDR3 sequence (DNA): TGTGCCAGCAGCTTCATACCAGGTTTAGTAACTGAAGCTTTCTTT. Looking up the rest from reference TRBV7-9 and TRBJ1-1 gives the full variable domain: DTGVSQNPRHKITKRGQNVTFRCDPISEHNRLYWYRQTLGQGPEFLTYFQNEAQLEKSRLLSDRFSAERPKGSFSTLEIQRTEQGDSAMYLCASSFIPGLVTEAFFGQGTRLTVV.

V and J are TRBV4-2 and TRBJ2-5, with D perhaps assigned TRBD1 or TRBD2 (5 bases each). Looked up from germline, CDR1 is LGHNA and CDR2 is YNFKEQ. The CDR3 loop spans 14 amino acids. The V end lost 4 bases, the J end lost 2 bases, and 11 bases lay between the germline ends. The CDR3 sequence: CASSPGTEQETQYF. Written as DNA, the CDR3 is TGTGCCAGCAGCCCCGGGACGGAGCAAGAGACCCAGTACTTC.

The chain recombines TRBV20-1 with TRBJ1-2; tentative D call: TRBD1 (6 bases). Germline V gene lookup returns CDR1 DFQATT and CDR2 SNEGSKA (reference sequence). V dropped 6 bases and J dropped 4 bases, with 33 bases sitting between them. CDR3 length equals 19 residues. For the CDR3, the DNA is TGCAGTGCCCCTAATTTCCGAGCCCTACAGGGCTACACTAGCTATGGCTACACCTTC. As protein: CSAPNFRALQGYTSYGYTF.

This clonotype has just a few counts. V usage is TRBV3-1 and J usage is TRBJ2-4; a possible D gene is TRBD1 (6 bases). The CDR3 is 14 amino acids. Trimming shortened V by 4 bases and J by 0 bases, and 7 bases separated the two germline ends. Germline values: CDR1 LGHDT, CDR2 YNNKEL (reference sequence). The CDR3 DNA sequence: TGTGCCAGCAGCCCGGACAGAGCCAAAAACATTCAGTACTTC. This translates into CASSPDRAKNIQYF.

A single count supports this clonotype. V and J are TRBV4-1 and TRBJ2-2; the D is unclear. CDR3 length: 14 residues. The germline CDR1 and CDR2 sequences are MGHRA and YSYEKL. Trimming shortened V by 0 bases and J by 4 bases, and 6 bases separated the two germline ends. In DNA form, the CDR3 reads TGCGCCAGCAGCCAAGATCAAGGCACCGGGGAGCTGTTTTTT. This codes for CASSQDQGTGELFF.

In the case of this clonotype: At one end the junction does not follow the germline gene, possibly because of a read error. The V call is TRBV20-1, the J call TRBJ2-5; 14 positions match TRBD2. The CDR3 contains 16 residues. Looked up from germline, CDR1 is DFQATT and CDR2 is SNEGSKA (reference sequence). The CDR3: CSARARLAGGEETQYF. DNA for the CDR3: TGCAGTGCCAGAGCAAGACTAGCGGGAGGGGAAGAGACCCAGTACTTC.

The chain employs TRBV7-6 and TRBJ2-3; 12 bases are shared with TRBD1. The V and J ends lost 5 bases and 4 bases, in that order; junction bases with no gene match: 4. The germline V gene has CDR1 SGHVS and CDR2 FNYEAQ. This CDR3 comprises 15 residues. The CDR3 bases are TGTGCCAGCAGCCTAGGGACAGGGGGCCCAGATACGCAGTATTTT. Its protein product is CASSLGTGGPDTQYF.

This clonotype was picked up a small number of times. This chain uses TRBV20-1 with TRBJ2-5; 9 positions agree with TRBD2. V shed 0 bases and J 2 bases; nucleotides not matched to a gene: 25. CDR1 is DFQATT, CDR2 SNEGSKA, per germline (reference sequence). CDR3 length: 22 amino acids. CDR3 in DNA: TGCAGTGCTAGAGATTGGACCTTTGGCCCAAAGCGGGAGGCAGAGCTTCAAGAGACCCAGTACTTC. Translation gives CSARDWTFGPKREAELQETQYF.

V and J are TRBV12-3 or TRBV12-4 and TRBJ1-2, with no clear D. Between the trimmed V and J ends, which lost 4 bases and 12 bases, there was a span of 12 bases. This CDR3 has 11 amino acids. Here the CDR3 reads CASSSWTGNTF. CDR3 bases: TGTGCCAGCAGTTCTTGGACTGGTAACACCTTC.

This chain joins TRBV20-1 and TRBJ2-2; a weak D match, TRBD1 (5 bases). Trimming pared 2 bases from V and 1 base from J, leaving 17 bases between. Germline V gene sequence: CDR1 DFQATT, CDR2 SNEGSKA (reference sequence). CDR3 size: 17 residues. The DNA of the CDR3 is TGCAGTGCTAGAAGGGGCTATAGGCATCTGAACACCGGGGAGCTGTTTTTT. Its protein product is CSARRGYRHLNTGELFF.